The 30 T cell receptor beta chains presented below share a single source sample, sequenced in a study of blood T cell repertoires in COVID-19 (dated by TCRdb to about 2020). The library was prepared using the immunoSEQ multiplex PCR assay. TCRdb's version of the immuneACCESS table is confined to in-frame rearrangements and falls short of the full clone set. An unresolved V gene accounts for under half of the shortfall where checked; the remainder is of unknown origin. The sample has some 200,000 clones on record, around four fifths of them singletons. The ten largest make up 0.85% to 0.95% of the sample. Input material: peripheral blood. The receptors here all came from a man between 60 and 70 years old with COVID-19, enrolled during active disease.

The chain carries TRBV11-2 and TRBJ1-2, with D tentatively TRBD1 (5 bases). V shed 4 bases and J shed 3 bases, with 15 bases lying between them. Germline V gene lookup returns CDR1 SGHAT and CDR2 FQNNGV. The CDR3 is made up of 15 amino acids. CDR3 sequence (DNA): TGTGCCAGCAGCTCCGGGACTAGGGACGACTATGGCTACACCTTC. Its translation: CASSSGTRDDYGYTF.

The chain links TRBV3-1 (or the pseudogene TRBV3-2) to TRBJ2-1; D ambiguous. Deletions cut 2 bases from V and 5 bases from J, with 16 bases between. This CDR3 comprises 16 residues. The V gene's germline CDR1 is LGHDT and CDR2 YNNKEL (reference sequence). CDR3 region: CASSQRGARLNNEQFF. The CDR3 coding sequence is TGTGCCAGCAGCCAAAGAGGAGCGCGCCTAAACAATGAGCAGTTCTTC.

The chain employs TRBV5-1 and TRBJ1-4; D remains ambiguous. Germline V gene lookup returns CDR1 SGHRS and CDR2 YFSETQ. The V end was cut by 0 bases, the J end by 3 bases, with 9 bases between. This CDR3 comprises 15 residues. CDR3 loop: CASSLVARSNEKLFF. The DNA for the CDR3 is TGCGCCAGCAGCTTGGTTGCCAGATCTAATGAAAAACTGTTTTTT.

The DNA for the CDR3 is TGTGCCTGGGGTGGGGGGGGTGGAAACACCATATATTTT. It is translated as CAWGGGGGNTIYF. The rearrangement uses TRBV30 and TRBJ1-3, with a weak D call TRBD1 (5 bases). The V gene lost 5 bases and the J gene lost 3 bases, with 11 bases spanning the gap. Germline V gene data show CDR1 as GTSNPN and CDR2 as SVGIG (reference sequence). This CDR3 contains 13 residues. Full variable domain (remainder filled in from reference TRBV30 and TRBJ1-3): SQTIHQWPATLVQPVGSPLSLECTVEGTSNPNLYWYRQAAGRGLQLLFYSVGIGQISSEVPQNLSASRPQDRQFILSSKKLLLSDSGFYLCAWGGGGGNTIYFGEGSWLTVV.

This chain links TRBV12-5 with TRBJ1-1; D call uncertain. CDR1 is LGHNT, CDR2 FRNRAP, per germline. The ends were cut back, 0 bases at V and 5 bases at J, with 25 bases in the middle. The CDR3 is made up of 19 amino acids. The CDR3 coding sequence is TGTGCTAGTGGTTTGGTACTCCTTGTTCGGGAGGGAAGAAATACTGAAGCTTTCTTT. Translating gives CASGLVLLVREGRNTEAFF. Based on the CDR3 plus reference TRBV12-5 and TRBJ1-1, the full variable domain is DARVTQTPRHKVTEMGQEVTMRCQPILGHNTVFWYRQTMMQGLELLAYFRNRAPLDDSGMPKDRFSAEMPDATLATLKIQPSEPRDSAVYFCASGLVLLVREGRNTEAFFGQGTRLTVV.

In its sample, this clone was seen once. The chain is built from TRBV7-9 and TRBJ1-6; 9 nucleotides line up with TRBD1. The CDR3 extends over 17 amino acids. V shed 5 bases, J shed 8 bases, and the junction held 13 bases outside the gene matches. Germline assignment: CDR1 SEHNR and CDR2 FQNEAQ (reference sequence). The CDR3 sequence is CASSPSRTGVWDSPLHF. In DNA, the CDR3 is TGTGCCAGCAGCCCCTCACGGACAGGGGTTTGGGATTCACCCCTCCACTTT.

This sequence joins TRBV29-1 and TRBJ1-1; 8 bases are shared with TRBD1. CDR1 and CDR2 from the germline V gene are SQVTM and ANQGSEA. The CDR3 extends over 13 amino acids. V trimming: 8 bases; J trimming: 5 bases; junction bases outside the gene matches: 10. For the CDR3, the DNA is TGCAGCTTCCGCAGGGGGCAGAGGACTGAAGCTTTCTTT. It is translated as CSFRRGQRTEAFF.

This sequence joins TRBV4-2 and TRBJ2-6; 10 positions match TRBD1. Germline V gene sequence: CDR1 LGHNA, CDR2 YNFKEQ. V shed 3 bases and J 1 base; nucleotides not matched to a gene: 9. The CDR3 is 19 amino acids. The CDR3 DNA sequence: TGTGCCAGCAGCCACCTGGGGACAGGGGTAGTATCTGGGGCCAACGTCCTGACTTTC. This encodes CASSHLGTGVVSGANVLTF.

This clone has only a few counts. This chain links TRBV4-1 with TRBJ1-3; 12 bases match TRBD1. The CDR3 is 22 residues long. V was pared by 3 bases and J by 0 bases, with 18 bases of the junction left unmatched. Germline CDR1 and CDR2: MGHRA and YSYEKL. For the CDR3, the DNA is TGCGCCAGCAGCCATATTAACTCCGGGACAGGGGGCCACTCTCGCTCTGGAAACACCATATATTTT. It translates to CASSHINSGTGGHSRSGNTIYF.

The CDR3 loop is CASSLGRDTQPQHF. In DNA form, the CDR3 reads TGTGCCAGCAGTTTGGGCAGGGACACTCAGCCCCAGCATTTT. This sequence joins TRBV27 and TRBJ1-5; possibly TRBD1 for D (6 bases). V lost 3 bases to trimming and J lost 6 bases, with 12 bases between them. CDR3 length equals 14 residues. Germline CDR1 is MNHEY and CDR2 is SMNVEV (reference sequence).

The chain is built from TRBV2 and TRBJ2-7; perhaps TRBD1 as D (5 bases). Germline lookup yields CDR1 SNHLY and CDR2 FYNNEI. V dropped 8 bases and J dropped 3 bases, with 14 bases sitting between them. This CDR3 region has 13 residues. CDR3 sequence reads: CASGSETVYEQYF. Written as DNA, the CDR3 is TGTGCCAGCGGGTCGGAGACAGTCTACGAGCAGTACTTC.

The CDR3 region is CASSPAGNSGNTIYF. The CDR3, as DNA: TGTGCCAGCTCACCTGCCGGGAACTCTGGAAACACCATATATTTT. V gene TRBV18 combines with J gene TRBJ1-3; D is uncertain. The CDR3 consists of 15 residues. CDR1 KGHSH and CDR2 LQKENI come from the germline V gene. V was shortened by 3 bases and J by 0 bases, with 9 bases between the two germline ends.

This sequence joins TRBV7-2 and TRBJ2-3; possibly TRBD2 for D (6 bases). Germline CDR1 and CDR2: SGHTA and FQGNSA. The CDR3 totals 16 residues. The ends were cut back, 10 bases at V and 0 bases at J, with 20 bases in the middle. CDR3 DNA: TGTGCCACAGCCCCGCTTAGCGGTTCTAGCACAGATACGCAGTATTTT. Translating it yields CATAPLSGSSTDTQYF.

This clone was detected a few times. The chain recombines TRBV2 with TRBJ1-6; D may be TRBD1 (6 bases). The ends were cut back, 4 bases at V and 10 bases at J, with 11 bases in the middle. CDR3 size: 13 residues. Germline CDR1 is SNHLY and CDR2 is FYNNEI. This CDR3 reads CASSAGVGSPLHF. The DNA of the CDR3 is TGTGCCAGCAGTGCAGGGGTAGGATCACCCCTCCACTTT.

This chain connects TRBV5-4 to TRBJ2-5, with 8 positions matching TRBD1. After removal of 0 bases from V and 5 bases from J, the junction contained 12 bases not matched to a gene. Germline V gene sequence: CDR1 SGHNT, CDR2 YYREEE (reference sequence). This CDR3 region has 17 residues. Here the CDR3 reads CASSLEGGQGAGETQYF. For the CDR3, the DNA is TGTGCCAGCAGCTTGGAAGGGGGGCAGGGGGCCGGTGAGACCCAGTACTTC.

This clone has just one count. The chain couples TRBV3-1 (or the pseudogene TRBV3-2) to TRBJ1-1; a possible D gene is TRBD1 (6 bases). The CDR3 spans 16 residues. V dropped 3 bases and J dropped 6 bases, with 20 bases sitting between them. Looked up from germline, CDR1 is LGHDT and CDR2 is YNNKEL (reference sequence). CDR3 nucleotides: TGTGCCAGCAGCCAGGGGACAAATATGTACTTCGCTGAAGCTTTCTTT. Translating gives CASSQGTNMYFAEAFF.

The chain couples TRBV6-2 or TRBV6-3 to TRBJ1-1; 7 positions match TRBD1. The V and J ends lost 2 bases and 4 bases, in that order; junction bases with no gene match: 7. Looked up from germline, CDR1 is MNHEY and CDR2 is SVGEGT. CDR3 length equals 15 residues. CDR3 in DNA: TGTGCCAGCAGTTACCCTACAGGGGAGGTCACTGAAGCTTTCTTT. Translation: CASSYPTGEVTEAFF.

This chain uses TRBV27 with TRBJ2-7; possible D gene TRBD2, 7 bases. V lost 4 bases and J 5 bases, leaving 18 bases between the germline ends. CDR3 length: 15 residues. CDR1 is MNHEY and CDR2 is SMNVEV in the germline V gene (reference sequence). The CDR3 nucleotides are TGTGCCAGCAGTTCGTTCGGAGGCGGGGGCCACGAGCAGTACTTC. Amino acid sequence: CASSSFGGGGHEQYF.

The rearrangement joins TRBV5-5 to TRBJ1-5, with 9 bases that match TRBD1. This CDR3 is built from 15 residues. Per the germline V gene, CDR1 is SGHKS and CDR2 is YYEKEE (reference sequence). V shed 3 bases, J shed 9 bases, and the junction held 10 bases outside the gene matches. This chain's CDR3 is CASSSLGQGPRPQHF. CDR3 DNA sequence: TGTGCCAGCAGCTCCTTGGGACAGGGTCCCCGGCCCCAGCATTTT.

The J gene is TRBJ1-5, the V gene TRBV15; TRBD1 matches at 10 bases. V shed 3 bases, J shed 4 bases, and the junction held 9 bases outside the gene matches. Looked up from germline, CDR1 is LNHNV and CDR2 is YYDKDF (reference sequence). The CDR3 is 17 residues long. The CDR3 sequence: CATSRHLGQGVNQPQHF. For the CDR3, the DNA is TGTGCCACCAGCAGGCATCTCGGACAGGGGGTGAATCAGCCCCAGCATTTT.

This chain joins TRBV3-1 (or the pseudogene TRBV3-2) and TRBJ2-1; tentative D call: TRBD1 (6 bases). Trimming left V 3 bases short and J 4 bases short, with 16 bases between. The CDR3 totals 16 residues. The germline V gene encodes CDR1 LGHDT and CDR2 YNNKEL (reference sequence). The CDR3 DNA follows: TGTGCCAGCAGCCATACAGGGTCTACCCCTTACAATGAGCAGTTCTTC. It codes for CASSHTGSTPYNEQFF.

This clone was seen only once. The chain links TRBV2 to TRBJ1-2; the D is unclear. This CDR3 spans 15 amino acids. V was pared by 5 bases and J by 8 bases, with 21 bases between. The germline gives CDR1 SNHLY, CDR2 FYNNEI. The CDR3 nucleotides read TGTGCCAGCAGTCAGGAGGAGGGTACGCCTCAAGGCTACACCTTC. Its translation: CASSQEEGTPQGYTF.

For the CDR3, the DNA is TGTGCCAGCAGCGATCCCAGCGGGATGACGAGCTCCTACAATGAGCAGTTCTTC. Its protein is CASSDPSGMTSSYNEQFF. The chain couples TRBV3-1 (or the pseudogene TRBV3-2) to TRBJ2-1; 7 positions agree with TRBD2. The germline V gene encodes CDR1 LGHDT and CDR2 YNNKEL (reference sequence). Trimming removed 5 bases from V and 0 bases from J; junction bases left unmatched: 13. The CDR3 has 18 amino acids.

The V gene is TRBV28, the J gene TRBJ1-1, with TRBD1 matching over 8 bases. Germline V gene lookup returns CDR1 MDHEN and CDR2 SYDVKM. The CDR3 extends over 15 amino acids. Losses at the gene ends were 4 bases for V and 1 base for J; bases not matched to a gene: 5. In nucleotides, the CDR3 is TGTGCCAGCAGTTCTTACGGGACAGGGAACACTGAAGCTTTCTTT. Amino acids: CASSSYGTGNTEAFF.

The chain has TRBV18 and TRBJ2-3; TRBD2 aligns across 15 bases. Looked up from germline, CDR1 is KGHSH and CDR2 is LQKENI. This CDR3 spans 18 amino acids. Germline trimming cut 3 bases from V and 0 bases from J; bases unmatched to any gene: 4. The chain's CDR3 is CASSPGLAGGSSTDTQYF. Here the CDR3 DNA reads TGTGCCAGCTCACCTGGACTAGCGGGAGGGTCTAGCACAGATACGCAGTATTTT. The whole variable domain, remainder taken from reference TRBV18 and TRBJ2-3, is NAGVMQNPRHLVRRRGQEARLRCSPMKGHSHVYWYRQLPEEGLKFMVYLQKENIIDESGMPKERFSAEFPKEGPSILRIQQVVRGDSAAYFCASSPGLAGGSSTDTQYFGPGTRLTVL.

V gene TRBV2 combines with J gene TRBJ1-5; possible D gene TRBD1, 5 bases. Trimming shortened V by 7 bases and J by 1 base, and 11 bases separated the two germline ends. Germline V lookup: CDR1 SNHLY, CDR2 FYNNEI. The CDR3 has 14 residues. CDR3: CASTWAGSNQPQHF. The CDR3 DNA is TGTGCCAGCACTTGGGCAGGGAGCAATCAGCCCCAGCATTTT.

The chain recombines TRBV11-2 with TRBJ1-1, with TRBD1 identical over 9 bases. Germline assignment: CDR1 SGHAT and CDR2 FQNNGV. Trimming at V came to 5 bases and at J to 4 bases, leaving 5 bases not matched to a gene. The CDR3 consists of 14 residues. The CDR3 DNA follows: TGTGCCAGCAGCACAGCGACAGGGGGCACTGAAGCTTTCTTT. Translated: CASSTATGGTEAFF.

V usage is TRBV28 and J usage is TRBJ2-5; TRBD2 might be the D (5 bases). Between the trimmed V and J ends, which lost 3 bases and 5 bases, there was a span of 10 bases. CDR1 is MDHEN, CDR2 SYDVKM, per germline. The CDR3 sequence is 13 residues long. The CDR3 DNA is TGTGCCAGCAGTTTCATCGGGGTGGAGACCCAGTACTTC. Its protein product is CASSFIGVETQYF.

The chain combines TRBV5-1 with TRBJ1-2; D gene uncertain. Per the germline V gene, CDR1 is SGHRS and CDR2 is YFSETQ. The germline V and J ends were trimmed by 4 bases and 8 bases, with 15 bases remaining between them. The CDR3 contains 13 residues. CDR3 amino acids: CASSPGDPGGYTF. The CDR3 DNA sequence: TGCGCCAGCAGCCCTGGCGACCCGGGGGGCTACACCTTC.

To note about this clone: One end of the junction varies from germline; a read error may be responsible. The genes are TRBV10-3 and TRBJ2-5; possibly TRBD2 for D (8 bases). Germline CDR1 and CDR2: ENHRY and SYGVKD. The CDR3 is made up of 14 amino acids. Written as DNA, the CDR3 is TGTGCCATCAGTGGCGGCGGGACTAGGAAGGGGACAGACTTC. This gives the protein CAISGGGTRKGTDF.